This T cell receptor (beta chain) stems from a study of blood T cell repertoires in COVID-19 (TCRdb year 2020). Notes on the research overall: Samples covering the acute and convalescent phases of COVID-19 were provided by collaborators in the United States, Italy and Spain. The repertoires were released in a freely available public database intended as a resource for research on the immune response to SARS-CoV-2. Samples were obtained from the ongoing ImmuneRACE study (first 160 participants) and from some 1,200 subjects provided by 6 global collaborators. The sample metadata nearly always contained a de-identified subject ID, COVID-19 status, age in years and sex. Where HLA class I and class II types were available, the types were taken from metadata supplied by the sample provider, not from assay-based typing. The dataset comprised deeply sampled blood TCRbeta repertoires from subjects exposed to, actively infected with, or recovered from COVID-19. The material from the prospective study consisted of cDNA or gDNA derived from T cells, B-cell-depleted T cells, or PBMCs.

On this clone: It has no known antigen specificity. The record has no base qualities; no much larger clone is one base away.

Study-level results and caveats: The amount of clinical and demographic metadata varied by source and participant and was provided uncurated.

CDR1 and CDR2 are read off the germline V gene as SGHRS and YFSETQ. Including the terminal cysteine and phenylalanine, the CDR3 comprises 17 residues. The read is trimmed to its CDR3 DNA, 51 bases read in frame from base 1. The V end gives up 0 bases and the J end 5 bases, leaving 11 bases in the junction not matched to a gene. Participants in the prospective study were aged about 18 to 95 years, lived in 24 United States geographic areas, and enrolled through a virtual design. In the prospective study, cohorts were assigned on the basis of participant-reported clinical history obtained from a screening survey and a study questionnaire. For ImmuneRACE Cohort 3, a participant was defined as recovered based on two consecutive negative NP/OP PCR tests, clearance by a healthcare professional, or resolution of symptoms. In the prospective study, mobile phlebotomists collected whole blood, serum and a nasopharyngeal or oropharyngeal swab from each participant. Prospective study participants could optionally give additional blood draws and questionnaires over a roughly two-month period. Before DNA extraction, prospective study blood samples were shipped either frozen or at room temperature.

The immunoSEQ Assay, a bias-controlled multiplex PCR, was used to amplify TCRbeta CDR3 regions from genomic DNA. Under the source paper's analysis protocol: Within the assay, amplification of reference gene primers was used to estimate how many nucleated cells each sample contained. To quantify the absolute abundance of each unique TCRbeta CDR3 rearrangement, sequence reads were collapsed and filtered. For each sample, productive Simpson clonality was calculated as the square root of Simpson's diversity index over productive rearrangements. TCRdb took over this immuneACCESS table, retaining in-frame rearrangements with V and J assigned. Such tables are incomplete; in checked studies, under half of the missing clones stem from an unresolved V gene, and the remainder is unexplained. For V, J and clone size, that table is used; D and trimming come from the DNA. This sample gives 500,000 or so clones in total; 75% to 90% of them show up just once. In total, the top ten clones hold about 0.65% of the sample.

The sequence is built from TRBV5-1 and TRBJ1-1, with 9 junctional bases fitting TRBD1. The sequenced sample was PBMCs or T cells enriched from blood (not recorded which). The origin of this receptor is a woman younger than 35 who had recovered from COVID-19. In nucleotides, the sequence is TGCGCCAGCAGCTTGGACAGGGGGCGACGACGGGAGACTGAAGCTTTCTTT. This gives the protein CASSLDRGRRRETEAFF. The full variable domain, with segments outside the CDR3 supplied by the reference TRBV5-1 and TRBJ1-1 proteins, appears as KAGVTQTPRYLIKTRGQQVTLSCSPISGHRSVSWYQQTPGQGLQFLFEYFSETQRNKGNFPGRFSGRQFSNSRSEMNVSTLELGDSALYLCASSLDRGRRRETEAFFGQGTRLTVV.